The text below deals with one T cell receptor (beta chain). Its target is not known. CDR1 and CDR2 from the germline V gene are LNHNV and YYDKDF (reference sequence). V lost 0 bases to trimming and J lost 6 bases; unmatched junction nucleotides: 11. The CDR3 covers 17 residues. The source of the sample is a study of T cell responses to AZD1222 COVID-19 vaccine. As for the study in general: Second-dose intervals near 4 or 12 weeks were combined.

Overall study findings and caveats: Spike as a whole was targeted by vaccine-associated CD4 TCRs, dominant at 160-218 and 743-854. Only a handful of AZD1222 recipients were seropositive at baseline.

TCRdb's table, derived via immunoSEQ multiplex PCR, lists solely in-frame clones and lacks some. The table has around 140,000 clones, 85% to 95% seen once; the top ten hold 5.4%. Here the sequenced sample was peripheral blood, taken on day 0 of AZD1222 vaccination. This TCR came from an adult in good health. The V call is TRBV15, the J call TRBJ1-5; 7 bases map to TRBD1. The CDR3 bases are TGTGCCACCAGCAGAGACCCGACCGCGACAGGGAGTCAGCCCCAGCATTTT. Encoded protein: CATSRDPTATGSQPQHF.